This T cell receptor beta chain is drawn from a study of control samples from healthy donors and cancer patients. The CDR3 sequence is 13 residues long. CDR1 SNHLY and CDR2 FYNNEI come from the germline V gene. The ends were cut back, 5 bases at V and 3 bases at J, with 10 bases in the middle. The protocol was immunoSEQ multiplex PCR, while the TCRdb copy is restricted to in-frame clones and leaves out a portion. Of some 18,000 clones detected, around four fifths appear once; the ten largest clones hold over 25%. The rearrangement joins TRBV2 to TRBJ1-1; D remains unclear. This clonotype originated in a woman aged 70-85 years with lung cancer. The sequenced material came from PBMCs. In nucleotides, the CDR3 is TGTGCCAGCAGTCCCGGACGGGACACTGAAGCTTTCTTT. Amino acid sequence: CASSPGRDTEAFF.